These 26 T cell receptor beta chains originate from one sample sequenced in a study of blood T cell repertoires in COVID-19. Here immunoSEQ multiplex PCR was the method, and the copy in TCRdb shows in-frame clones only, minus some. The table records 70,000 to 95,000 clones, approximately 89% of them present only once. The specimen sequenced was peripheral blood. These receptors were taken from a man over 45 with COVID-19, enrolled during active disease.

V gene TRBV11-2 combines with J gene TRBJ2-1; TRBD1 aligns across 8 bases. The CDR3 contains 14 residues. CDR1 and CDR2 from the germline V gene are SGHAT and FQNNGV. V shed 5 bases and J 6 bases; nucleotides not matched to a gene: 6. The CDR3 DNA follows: TGTGCCAGCAGCCAAGGACAGGGTGGCAATGAGCAGTTCTTC. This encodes CASSQGQGGNEQFF.

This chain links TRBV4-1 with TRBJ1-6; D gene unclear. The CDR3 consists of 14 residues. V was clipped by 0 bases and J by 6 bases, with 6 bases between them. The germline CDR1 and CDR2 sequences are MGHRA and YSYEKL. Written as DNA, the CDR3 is TGCGCCAGCAGCCAAGAGGGAGCTAATTCACCCCTCCACTTT. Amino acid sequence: CASSQEGANSPLHF.

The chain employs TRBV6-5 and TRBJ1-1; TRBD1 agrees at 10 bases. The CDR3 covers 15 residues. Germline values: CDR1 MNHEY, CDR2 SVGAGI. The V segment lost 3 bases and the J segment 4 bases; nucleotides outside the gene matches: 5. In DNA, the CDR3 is TGTGCCAGCAGTTATCCGGGACAGGGGACCACTGAAGCTTTCTTT. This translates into CASSYPGQGTTEAFF.

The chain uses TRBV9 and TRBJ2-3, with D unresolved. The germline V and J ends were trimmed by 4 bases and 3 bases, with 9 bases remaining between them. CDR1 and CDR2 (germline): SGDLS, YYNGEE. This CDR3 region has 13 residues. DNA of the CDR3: TGTGCCAGCAGCCCTGCGAATACAGATACGCAGTATTTT. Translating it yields CASSPANTDTQYF.

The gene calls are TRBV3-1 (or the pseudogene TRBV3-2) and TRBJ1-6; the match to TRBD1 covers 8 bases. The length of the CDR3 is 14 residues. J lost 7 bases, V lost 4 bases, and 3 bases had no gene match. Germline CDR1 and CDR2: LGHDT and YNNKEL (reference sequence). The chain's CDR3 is CASSLGQANSPLHF. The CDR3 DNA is TGTGCCAGCAGCCTGGGACAGGCCAATTCACCCCTCCACTTT.

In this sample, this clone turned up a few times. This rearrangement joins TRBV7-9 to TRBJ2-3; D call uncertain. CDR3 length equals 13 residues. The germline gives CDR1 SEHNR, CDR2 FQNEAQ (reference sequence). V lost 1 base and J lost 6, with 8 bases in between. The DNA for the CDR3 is TGTGCCAGCAGCTTAGGGGCTGACGATACGCAGTATTTT. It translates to CASSLGADDTQYF.

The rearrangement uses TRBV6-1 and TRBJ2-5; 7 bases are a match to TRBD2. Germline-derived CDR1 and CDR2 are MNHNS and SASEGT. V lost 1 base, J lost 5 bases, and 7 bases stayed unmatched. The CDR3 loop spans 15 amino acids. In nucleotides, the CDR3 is TGTGCCAGCAGTGAAGTCGGCGGGAGATGGGAGACCCAGTACTTC. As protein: CASSEVGGRWETQYF.

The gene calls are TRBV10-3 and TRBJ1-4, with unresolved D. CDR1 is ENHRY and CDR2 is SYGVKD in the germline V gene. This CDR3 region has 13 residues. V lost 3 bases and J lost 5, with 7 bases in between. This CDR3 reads CAISDQNNEKLFF. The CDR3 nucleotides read TGTGCCATCAGTGACCAGAACAATGAAAAACTGTTTTTT.

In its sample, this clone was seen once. The CDR3 loop is CASSPRTGIEAGEGFF. CDR3 DNA: TGTGCCAGCAGCCCCCGGACAGGAATTGAAGCGGGAGAGGGGTTCTTC. The chain couples TRBV7-8 to TRBJ2-1; the D gene is possibly TRBD2 (8 bases). The germline V and J ends were trimmed by 5 bases and 15 bases, with 29 bases remaining between them. This CDR3 contains 16 residues. Germline V gene sequence: CDR1 SGHVS, CDR2 FQNEAQ. The variable domain in full, completed from reference TRBV7-8 and TRBJ2-1, reads GAGVSQSPRYKVAKRGQDVALRCDPISGHVSLFWYQQALGQGPEFLTYFQNEAQLDKSGLPSDRFFAERPEGSVSTLKIQRTQQEDSAVYLCASSPRTGIEAGEGFFGPGTRLTVL.

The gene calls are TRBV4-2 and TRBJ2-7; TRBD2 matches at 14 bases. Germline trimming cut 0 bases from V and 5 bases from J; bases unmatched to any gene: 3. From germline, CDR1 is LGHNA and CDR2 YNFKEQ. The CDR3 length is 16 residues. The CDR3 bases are TGTGCCAGCAGCCAAGATCGGGGACTAGCGGGAGACGAGCAGTACTTC. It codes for CASSQDRGLAGDEQYF.

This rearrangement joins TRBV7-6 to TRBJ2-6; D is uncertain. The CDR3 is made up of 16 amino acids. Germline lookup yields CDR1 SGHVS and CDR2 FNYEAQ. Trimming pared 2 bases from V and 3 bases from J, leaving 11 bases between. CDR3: CASSLKSPGGANVLTF. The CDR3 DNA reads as TGTGCCAGCAGCTTAAAAAGCCCGGGTGGGGCCAACGTCCTGACTTTC.

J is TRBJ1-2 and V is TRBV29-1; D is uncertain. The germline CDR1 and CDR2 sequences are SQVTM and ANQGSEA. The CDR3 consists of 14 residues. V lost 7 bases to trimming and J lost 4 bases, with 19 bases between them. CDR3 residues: CSAQDSGSVYGYTF. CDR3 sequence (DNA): TGCAGCGCGCAAGACTCCGGTAGTGTCTATGGCTACACCTTC.

The CDR3 DNA is TGTGCCAGCAGCTTAGCGGGAGGGCCGGCAGATACGCAGTATTTT. This encodes CASSLAGGPADTQYF. V is TRBV7-2 and J is TRBJ2-3; 7 nucleotides match TRBD2. The CDR3 spans 15 residues. Germline V gives CDR1 SGHTA, CDR2 FQGNSA. The V and J ends lost 0 bases and 4 bases, in that order; junction bases with no gene match: 4. Full variable domain (remainder filled in from reference TRBV7-2 and TRBJ2-3): GAGVSQSPSNKVTEKGKDVELRCDPISGHTALYWYRQSLGQGLEFLIYFQGNSAPDKSGLPSDRFSAERTGGSVSTLTIQRTQQEDSAVYLCASSLAGGPADTQYFGPGTRLTVL.

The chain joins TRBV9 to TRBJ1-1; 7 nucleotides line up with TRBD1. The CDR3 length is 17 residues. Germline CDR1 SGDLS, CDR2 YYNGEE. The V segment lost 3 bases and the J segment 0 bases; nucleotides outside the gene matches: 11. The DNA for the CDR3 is TGTGCCAGCAGCGATAGCAGGACAGGAGACATGAACACTGAAGCTTTCTTT. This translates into CASSDSRTGDMNTEAFF.

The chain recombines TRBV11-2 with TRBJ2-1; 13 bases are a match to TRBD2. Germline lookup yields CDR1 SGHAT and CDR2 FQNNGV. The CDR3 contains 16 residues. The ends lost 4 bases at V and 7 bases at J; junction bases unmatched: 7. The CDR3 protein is CASSSLLAGGPNEQFF. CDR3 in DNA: TGTGCCAGCAGCTCACTACTAGCGGGAGGGCCGAATGAGCAGTTCTTC. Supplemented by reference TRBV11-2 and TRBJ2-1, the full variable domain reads EAGVAQSPRYKIIEKRQSVAFWCNPISGHATLYWYQQILGQGPKLLIQFQNNGVVDDSQLPKDRFSAERLKGVDSTLKIQPAKLEDSAVYLCASSSLLAGGPNEQFFGPGTRLTVL.

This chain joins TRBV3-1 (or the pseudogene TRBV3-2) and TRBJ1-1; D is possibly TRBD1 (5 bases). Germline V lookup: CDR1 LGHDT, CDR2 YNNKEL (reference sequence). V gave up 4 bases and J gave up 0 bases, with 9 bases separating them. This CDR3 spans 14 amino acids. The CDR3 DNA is TGTGCCAGCAGCCGGGGCACGTTGAACACTGAAGCTTTCTTT. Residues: CASSRGTLNTEAFF.

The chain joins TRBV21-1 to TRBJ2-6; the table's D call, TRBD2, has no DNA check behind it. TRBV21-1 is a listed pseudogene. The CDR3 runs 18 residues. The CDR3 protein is CASSKDMVRDSGANVLTF. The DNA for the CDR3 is TGTGCCAGCAGCAAAGATATGGTCCGAGACTCTGGGGCCAACGTCCTGACTTTC.

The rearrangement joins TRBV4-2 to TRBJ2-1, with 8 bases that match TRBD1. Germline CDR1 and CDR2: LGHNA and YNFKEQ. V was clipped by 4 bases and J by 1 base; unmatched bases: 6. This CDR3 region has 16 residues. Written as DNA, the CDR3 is TGTGCCAGCAGCCGCCCGGGGACAGGATCCTACAATGAGCAGTTCTTC. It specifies CASSRPGTGSYNEQFF.

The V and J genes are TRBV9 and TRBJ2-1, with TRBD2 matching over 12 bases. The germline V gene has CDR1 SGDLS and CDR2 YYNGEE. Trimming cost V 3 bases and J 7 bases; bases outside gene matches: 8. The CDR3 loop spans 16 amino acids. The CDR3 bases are TGTGCCAGCAGCGGGGGGGCTAGCGGGAGGGTTAATGAGCAGTTCTTC. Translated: CASSGGASGRVNEQFF.

The CDR3 protein is CASSLVPGQGSWGDTQYF. Written as DNA, the CDR3 is TGTGCCAGTAGCCTGGTCCCGGGACAGGGATCCTGGGGAGATACGCAGTATTTT. The V and J genes are TRBV19 and TRBJ2-3; 9 bases are a match to TRBD1. The V gene's germline CDR1 is LNHDA and CDR2 SQIVND (reference sequence). The CDR3 extends over 18 amino acids. V gave up 6 bases and J gave up 5 bases; unmatched junction bases: 18.

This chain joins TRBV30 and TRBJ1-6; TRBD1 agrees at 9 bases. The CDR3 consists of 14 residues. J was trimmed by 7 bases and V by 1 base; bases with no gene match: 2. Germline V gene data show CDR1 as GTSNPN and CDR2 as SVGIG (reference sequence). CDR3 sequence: CAWSAGQGNSPLHF. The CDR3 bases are TGTGCCTGGAGTGCCGGACAGGGGAATTCACCCCTCCACTTT.

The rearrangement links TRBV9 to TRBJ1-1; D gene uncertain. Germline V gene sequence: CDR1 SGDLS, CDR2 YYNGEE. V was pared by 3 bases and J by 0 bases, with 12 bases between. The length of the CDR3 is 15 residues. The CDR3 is CASSGGATVNTEAFF. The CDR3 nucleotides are TGTGCCAGCAGCGGAGGTGCAACGGTGAACACTGAAGCTTTCTTT.

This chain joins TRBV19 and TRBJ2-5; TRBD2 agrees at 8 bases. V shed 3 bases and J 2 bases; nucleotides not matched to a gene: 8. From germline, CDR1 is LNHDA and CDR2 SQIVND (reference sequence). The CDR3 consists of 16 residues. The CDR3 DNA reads TGTGCCAGTAGTATTTCGCCTAGCGGGCCGCAAGAGACCCAGTACTTC. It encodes CASSISPSGPQETQYF.

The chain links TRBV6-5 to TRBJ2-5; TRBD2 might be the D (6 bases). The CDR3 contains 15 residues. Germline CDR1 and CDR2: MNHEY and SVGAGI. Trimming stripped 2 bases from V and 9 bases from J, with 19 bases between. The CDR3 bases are TGTGCCAGCAGTTACCTAGGCACCTTGTGGGAGGCCCAGTACTTC. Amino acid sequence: CASSYLGTLWEAQYF.

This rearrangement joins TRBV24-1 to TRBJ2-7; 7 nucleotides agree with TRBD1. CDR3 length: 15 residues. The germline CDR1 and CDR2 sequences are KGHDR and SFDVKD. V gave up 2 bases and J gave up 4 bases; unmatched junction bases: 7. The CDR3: CATSDSGQPDYEQYV. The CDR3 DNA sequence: TGTGCCACCAGTGATTCGGGACAGCCGGATTACGAGCAGTACGTC.

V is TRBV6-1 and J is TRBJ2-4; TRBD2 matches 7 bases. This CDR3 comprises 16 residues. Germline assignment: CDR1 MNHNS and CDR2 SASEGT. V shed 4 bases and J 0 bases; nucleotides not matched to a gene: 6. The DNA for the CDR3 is TGTGCCAGCAGTGGGTGGAGCGGGGTAGCCAAAAACATTCAGTACTTC. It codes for CASSGWSGVAKNIQYF.